This TCR beta chain was captured by sequencing in a study of blood T cell repertoires in COVID-19. Study-wide context: Samples representing acute and convalescent COVID-19 were sourced from the United States, Italy and Spain.

Sequencing used immunoSEQ multiplex PCR; TCRdb keeps in-frame clones, though not all of them. The sample includes roughly 100,000 clones, approximately 90% of them seen just once. V was shortened by 0 bases and J by 4 bases, with 15 bases between the two germline ends. Germline CDR1 is LGHDT and CDR2 is YNNKEL (reference sequence). This CDR3 spans 16 amino acids. The sample taken for sequencing was peripheral blood. This chain connects TRBV3-1 (or the pseudogene TRBV3-2) to TRBJ1-2; D remains unclear. The sequence came from a woman aged 80 or older with active COVID-19. CDR3 amino acids: CASSQDRPGERYGYTF. CDR3 bases: TGTGCCAGCAGCCAAGATCGTCCCGGGGAGCGCTATGGCTACACCTTC.